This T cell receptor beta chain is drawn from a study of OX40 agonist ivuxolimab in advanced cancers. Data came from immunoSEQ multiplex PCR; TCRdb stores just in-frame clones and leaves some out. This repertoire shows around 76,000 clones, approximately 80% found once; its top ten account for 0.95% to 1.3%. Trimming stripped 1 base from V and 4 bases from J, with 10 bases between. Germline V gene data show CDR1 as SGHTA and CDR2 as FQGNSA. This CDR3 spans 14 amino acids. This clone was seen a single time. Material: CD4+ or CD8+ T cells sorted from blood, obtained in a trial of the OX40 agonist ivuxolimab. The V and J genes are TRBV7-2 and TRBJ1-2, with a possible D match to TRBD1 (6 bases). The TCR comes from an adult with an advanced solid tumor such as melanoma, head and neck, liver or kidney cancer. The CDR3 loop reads CASSLERGAYGYTF. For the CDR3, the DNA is TGTGCCAGCAGCTTAGAGCGGGGGGCCTATGGCTACACCTTC. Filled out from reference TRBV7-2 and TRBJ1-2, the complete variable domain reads GAGVSQSPSNKVTEKGKDVELRCDPISGHTALYWYRQSLGQGLEFLIYFQGNSAPDKSGLPSDRFSAERTGGSVSTLTIQRTQQEDSAVYLCASSLERGAYGYTFGSGTRLTVV.